This is a list of T cell receptor beta chains from one sample in a study of beta chain features in type 1 diabetes. Produced via immunoSEQ multiplex PCR; TCRdb's table is partial and in-frame only. The sample includes 810,000 or so clones, roughly a sixth of them seen just once. The sequenced material came from naive CD4+ T cells from blood. The source is a woman aged 18-29 years in good health. CDR3s include the opening cysteine and the closing phenylalanine or tryptophan. Each record gives: CDR3 DNA, CDR3 protein, D gene, clone size, J gene, V gene. D genes are given only for firm matches. Clone size is given for some rows only: seen once, a few or many times, or a class if the clone is expanded.

CDR3nt: TGTGCCAGCAGTTCCGGGACGTTGTGGCAAGAGACCCAGTACTTC
CDR3aa: CASSSGTLWQETQYF
d_gene: NA
abundance: NA
j_gene: TRBJ2-5
v_gene: TRBV7-9

CDR3nt: TGCAGCGTGAGAGCCGGTCAAGAGACCCAGTACTTC
CDR3aa: CSVRAGQETQYF
d_gene: NA
abundance: few
j_gene: TRBJ2-5
v_gene: TRBV29-1

CDR3nt: TGTGCCAGCAGCGGAACAGGTGAGCAGTTCTTC
CDR3aa: CASSGTGEQFF
d_gene: NA
abundance: NA
j_gene: TRBJ2-1
v_gene: TRBV9

CDR3nt: TGTGCCATCAGTGTGACAGAGAACACCGGGGAGCTGTTTTTT
CDR3aa: CAISVTENTGELFF
d_gene: NA
abundance: few
j_gene: TRBJ2-2
v_gene: TRBV10-3

CDR3nt: TGTGCCAGCAGCGTAGCTCCCGGACTGGACTACGAGCAGTACTTC
CDR3aa: CASSVAPGLDYEQYF
d_gene: NA
abundance: NA
j_gene: TRBJ2-7
v_gene: TRBV9

CDR3nt: TGTGCCAGCAGCCGACTAGCGGGCCAAGAGACCCAGTACTTC
CDR3aa: CASSRLAGQETQYF
d_gene: TRBD2
abundance: NA
j_gene: TRBJ2-5
v_gene: TRBV25-1

CDR3nt: TGTGCCAGCAGCCACGACAGGGTCGGGCAGCCCCAGCATTTT
CDR3aa: CASSHDRVGQPQHF
d_gene: TRBD1
abundance: NA
j_gene: TRBJ1-5
v_gene: TRBV7-2

CDR3nt: TGTGCCAGTAGTATTGAGGGCTACAATGAGCAGTTCTTC
CDR3aa: CASSIEGYNEQFF
d_gene: NA
abundance: NA
j_gene: TRBJ2-1
v_gene: TRBV19

CDR3nt: TGTGCCAGCAGCCTCGGGCGGGATACGCAGTATTTT
CDR3aa: CASSLGRDTQYF
d_gene: NA
abundance: NA
j_gene: TRBJ2-3
v_gene: TRBV11-3

CDR3nt: TGTGCCAGCAGCTTACTCTCTTGGAAAGAGACCCAGTACTTC
CDR3aa: CASSLLSWKETQYF
d_gene: NA
abundance: few
j_gene: TRBJ2-5
v_gene: TRBV7-2

CDR3nt: TGTGCCAGCAGCCCAACAGATACGCAGTATTTT
CDR3aa: CASSPTDTQYF
d_gene: NA
abundance: few
j_gene: TRBJ2-3
v_gene: TRBV7-9

CDR3nt: TGTGCCAGCAGCCTACCAATAGCGGGACGGGGAGATACGCAGTATTTT
CDR3aa: CASSLPIAGRGDTQYF
d_gene: TRBD2
abundance: NA
j_gene: TRBJ2-3
v_gene: TRBV5-4

CDR3nt: TGTGCCAGCGCGGGCGGGACTGGGACAGATACGCAGTATTTT
CDR3aa: CASAGGTGTDTQYF
d_gene: NA
abundance: NA
j_gene: TRBJ2-3
v_gene: TRBV5-4

CDR3nt: TGTGCCAGCAGCGTCCGGGACAGGGGAACCGGGGAGCTGTTTTTT
CDR3aa: CASSVRDRGTGELFF
d_gene: TRBD1
abundance: few
j_gene: TRBJ2-2
v_gene: TRBV5-4

CDR3nt: TGTGCCAGCGCGGGACAGGGGTTGGGCTACGAGCAGTACTTC
CDR3aa: CASAGQGLGYEQYF
d_gene: TRBD1
abundance: few
j_gene: TRBJ2-7
v_gene: TRBV6-1

CDR3nt: TGTGCCAGCAGCGGGACAGTGTGGGAAAAACTGTTTTTT
CDR3aa: CASSGTVWEKLFF
d_gene: TRBD1
abundance: few
j_gene: TRBJ1-4
v_gene: TRBV7-9

CDR3nt: TGTGCCAGCAGCATGACAGGGGTATTGTACGAGCAGTACTTC
CDR3aa: CASSMTGVLYEQYF
d_gene: TRBD1
abundance: NA
j_gene: TRBJ2-7
v_gene: TRBV5-8

CDR3nt: TGTGCCAGCAGCCAGGGGGAACAAGAGACCCAGTACTTC
CDR3aa: CASSQGEQETQYF
d_gene: TRBD1
abundance: NA
j_gene: TRBJ2-5
v_gene: TRBV5-6

CDR3nt: TGTGCCAGCAGCTACTTAGGCGGGAGGTTCTACGAGCAGTACTTC
CDR3aa: CASSYLGGRFYEQYF
d_gene: TRBD2
abundance: NA
j_gene: TRBJ2-7
v_gene: TRBV7-2

CDR3nt: TGTGCCAGCAGTTACTCATCCACTCGCTACAATGAGCAGTTCTTC
CDR3aa: CASSYSSTRYNEQFF
d_gene: NA
abundance: few
j_gene: TRBJ2-1
v_gene: TRBV6-5

CDR3nt: TGTGCCAGCAGCCGAAGGGCTCTCTACGAGCAGTACTTC
CDR3aa: CASSRRALYEQYF
d_gene: NA
abundance: few
j_gene: TRBJ2-7
v_gene: TRBV7-9

CDR3nt: TGTGCCAGCAGCTCGGGGGGGGCCATCACTGAAGCTTTCTTT
CDR3aa: CASSSGGAITEAFF
d_gene: NA
abundance: NA
j_gene: TRBJ1-1
v_gene: TRBV5-4

CDR3nt: TGCAGCGTTGGACGACTAGGGTCGAAGCGGGAGGTAGATACGCAGTATTTT
CDR3aa: CSVGRLGSKREVDTQYF
d_gene: TRBD2
abundance: NA
j_gene: TRBJ2-3
v_gene: TRBV29-1

CDR3nt: TGTGCCAGCAGGGTCCACTCTGGGGCCAACGTCCTGACTTTC
CDR3aa: CASRVHSGANVLTF
d_gene: NA
abundance: NA
j_gene: TRBJ2-6
v_gene: TRBV5-8

CDR3nt: TGCGCCAGCAGCCAAGAAGGGAACTATGGCTACACCTTC
CDR3aa: CASSQEGNYGYTF
d_gene: NA
abundance: NA
j_gene: TRBJ1-2
v_gene: TRBV4-3

CDR3nt: TGCAGTGCTGAACAGTGGTCTGCCCAGTACTTC
CDR3aa: CSAEQWSAQYF
d_gene: NA
abundance: NA
j_gene: TRBJ2-5
v_gene: TRBV20-1

CDR3nt: TGTGCCAGCAGCTTAGATTCCGCAGGGTACGACGGCTACACCTTC
CDR3aa: CASSLDSAGYDGYTF
d_gene: NA
abundance: NA
j_gene: TRBJ1-2
v_gene: TRBV7-8

CDR3nt: TGTGCCACCAGCAGAGATGTGGCAGCGAGCTCTGGAAACACCATATATTTT
CDR3aa: CATSRDVAASSGNTIYF
d_gene: NA
abundance: NA
j_gene: TRBJ1-3
v_gene: TRBV15

CDR3nt: TGCGCCAGCAGCTTGGTTGCGGGACGGACTTACAATGAGCAGTTCTTC
CDR3aa: CASSLVAGRTYNEQFF
d_gene: NA
abundance: NA
j_gene: TRBJ2-1
v_gene: TRBV5-1

CDR3nt: TGTGCCAGTAGTGAGGGACTAGCGGGAGCGTACGAGCAGTACTTC
CDR3aa: CASSEGLAGAYEQYF
d_gene: TRBD2
abundance: NA
j_gene: TRBJ2-7
v_gene: TRBV19

CDR3nt: TGTGCCAGCAGCGAGGGCCACCGCGGTTCCGAGCAGTACTTC
CDR3aa: CASSEGHRGSEQYF
d_gene: NA
abundance: few
j_gene: TRBJ2-7
v_gene: TRBV7-2

CDR3nt: TGTGCCAGCAAGACATCAACTAATGAAAAACTGTTTTTT
CDR3aa: CASKTSTNEKLFF
d_gene: NA
abundance: NA
j_gene: TRBJ1-4
v_gene: TRBV28

CDR3nt: TGTGCCAGCAGCGTAGGGATACAGGAAGGACAAGAGACCCAGTACTTC
CDR3aa: CASSVGIQEGQETQYF
d_gene: NA
abundance: NA
j_gene: TRBJ2-5
v_gene: TRBV9

CDR3nt: TGTGCCAGCAGCCAAAGGGGCAATTCCGGGGACACTGAAGCTTTCTTT
CDR3aa: CASSQRGNSGDTEAFF
d_gene: NA
abundance: few
j_gene: TRBJ1-1
v_gene: TRBV4-2

CDR3nt: TGCGCCAGCAGCTTGGAGGGTAGCGGATACCAAGAGACCCAGTACTTC
CDR3aa: CASSLEGSGYQETQYF
d_gene: NA
abundance: few
j_gene: TRBJ2-5
v_gene: TRBV5-1

CDR3nt: NA
CDR3aa: CASSLGDGWIRSIF
d_gene: NA
abundance: few
j_gene: TRBJ2-3
v_gene: TRBV5-1

CDR3nt: TGTGCCAGCAGCCTGAAAGGCGGAGCTACAAATGAGCAGTTCTTC
CDR3aa: CASSLKGGATNEQFF
d_gene: NA
abundance: NA
j_gene: TRBJ2-1
v_gene: TRBV7-2

CDR3nt: TGTGCCAGCTCACCCGTAGCCGGGACAGGGGGCGAGCAGTACTTC
CDR3aa: CASSPVAGTGGEQYF
d_gene: TRBD1
abundance: NA
j_gene: TRBJ2-7
v_gene: TRBV18

CDR3nt: TGCGCCAGCAGCAGGACCCCTCAAGAGACCCAGTACTTC
CDR3aa: CASSRTPQETQYF
d_gene: NA
abundance: NA
j_gene: TRBJ2-5
v_gene: TRBV5-1

CDR3nt: TGCAGTGCTCCGGGACTAGCGGGTTCGTTCTTC
CDR3aa: CSAPGLAGSFF
d_gene: TRBD2
abundance: NA
j_gene: TRBJ2-1
v_gene: TRBV20-1

CDR3nt: TGTGCCAGCAGTGGCCACACTGAAGCTTTCTTT
CDR3aa: CASSGHTEAFF
d_gene: NA
abundance: NA
j_gene: TRBJ1-1
v_gene: TRBV21-1

CDR3nt: TGCGCCAGCAGCCGGAGTTCCGGGTTGGATCAGCCCCAGCATTTT
CDR3aa: CASSRSSGLDQPQHF
d_gene: NA
abundance: NA
j_gene: TRBJ1-5
v_gene: TRBV10-2